This is a list of T cell receptor beta chains from one sample in a study of blood T cell repertoires in COVID-19. Here immunoSEQ multiplex PCR was the method, and the copy in TCRdb shows in-frame clones only, minus some. The table has 150,000 to 200,000 clones, roughly 87% seen once. The sample comprised peripheral blood. The receptors stem from a woman aged 45-60 years with acute or convalescent COVID-19. Each CDR3 is given with its conserved first and last residue. Each record gives: V gene, J gene, CDR3 protein.

v_gene: TRBV11-2
j_gene: TRBJ2-1
CDR3aa: CASSLDLGAGGQFF

v_gene: TRBV19
j_gene: TRBJ1-4
CDR3aa: CASSSRDRGEKLFF

v_gene: TRBV7-8
j_gene: TRBJ1-3
CDR3aa: CASSFGQGVTTGNTIYF

v_gene: TRBV14
j_gene: TRBJ2-7
CDR3aa: CASREGTTNSYEQYF

v_gene: TRBV6-2/TRBV6-3
j_gene: TRBJ2-5
CDR3aa: CASSSGLAGGQETQYF

v_gene: TRBV27
j_gene: TRBJ1-2
CDR3aa: CASSLFGGDGYTF

v_gene: TRBV18
j_gene: TRBJ2-2
CDR3aa: CASSPLTGELFF

v_gene: TRBV3-1/TRBV3-2
j_gene: TRBJ1-6
CDR3aa: CASSQRESPLHF

v_gene: TRBV6-5
j_gene: TRBJ1-6
CDR3aa: CASLDRGNSPLHF

v_gene: TRBV19
j_gene: TRBJ2-1
CDR3aa: CASKDTDNEQFF

v_gene: TRBV5-1
j_gene: TRBJ1-4
CDR3aa: CASSLPGGEKLFF

v_gene: TRBV7-2
j_gene: TRBJ1-6
CDR3aa: CASSSLQGYSPLHF

v_gene: TRBV11-2
j_gene: TRBJ2-3
CDR3aa: CASSRERGSTDTQYF

v_gene: TRBV7-2
j_gene: TRBJ2-5
CDR3aa: CASSSGQGAWETQYF

v_gene: TRBV5-1
j_gene: TRBJ1-3
CDR3aa: CASSLKTGGASGNTIYF

v_gene: TRBV9
j_gene: TRBJ1-1
CDR3aa: CASSVEGARTEAFF

v_gene: TRBV5-1
j_gene: TRBJ2-1
CDR3aa: CASSLGAGSGRLDNEQFF

v_gene: TRBV9
j_gene: TRBJ1-1
CDR3aa: CASSERGGRPPEAFF

v_gene: TRBV9
j_gene: TRBJ2-1
CDR3aa: CASSVEAGGPNEQFF

v_gene: TRBV5-1
j_gene: TRBJ2-5
CDR3aa: CASSLVLQETQYF

v_gene: TRBV7-2
j_gene: TRBJ2-7
CDR3aa: CASSPDRQGNHEQYF

v_gene: TRBV5-1
j_gene: TRBJ2-1
CDR3aa: CASSLGGSSGGHYNEQFF

v_gene: TRBV3-1/TRBV3-2
j_gene: TRBJ2-2
CDR3aa: CASSPTRDTGELFF

v_gene: TRBV9
j_gene: TRBJ2-7
CDR3aa: CASSPTGSYEQYF

v_gene: TRBV7-2
j_gene: TRBJ2-3
CDR3aa: CASSLRDWGDTQYF

v_gene: TRBV9
j_gene: TRBJ2-1
CDR3aa: CASSVEGGHYNEQFF

v_gene: TRBV3-1/TRBV3-2
j_gene: TRBJ1-2
CDR3aa: CASSQDPYGQGGYGYTF

v_gene: TRBV9
j_gene: TRBJ2-7
CDR3aa: CASSPRVRTTSGDEQYF

v_gene: TRBV15
j_gene: TRBJ1-2
CDR3aa: CATSRVIQGGTYGYTF

v_gene: TRBV5-1
j_gene: TRBJ2-3
CDR3aa: CASSLWTSGGSTDTQYF

v_gene: TRBV5-5
j_gene: TRBJ1-2
CDR3aa: CASSLVQGGGYGYTF

v_gene: TRBV19
j_gene: TRBJ2-1
CDR3aa: CASSIKVRSDEQFF

v_gene: TRBV6-5
j_gene: TRBJ2-7
CDR3aa: CASRQGYEQYF

v_gene: TRBV4-3
j_gene: TRBJ2-3
CDR3aa: CASSQPRDRRTDTQYF

v_gene: TRBV6-5
j_gene: TRBJ1-2
CDR3aa: CASSYSKGADYGYTF

v_gene: TRBV3-1/TRBV3-2
j_gene: TRBJ2-1
CDR3aa: CASSQLADEQFF

v_gene: TRBV19
j_gene: TRBJ1-6
CDR3aa: CASKGRTYNSPLHF

v_gene: TRBV2
j_gene: TRBJ1-2
CDR3aa: CASSRTTNYGYTF

v_gene: TRBV30
j_gene: TRBJ2-7
CDR3aa: CAWSGRSYEQYF

v_gene: TRBV19
j_gene: TRBJ1-4
CDR3aa: CATREGQSKNEKLFF

v_gene: TRBV7-6
j_gene: TRBJ2-1
CDR3aa: CASTPAVSYNEQFF

v_gene: TRBV14
j_gene: TRBJ1-1
CDR3aa: CASSQGQGNRGNTEAFF

v_gene: TRBV6-5
j_gene: TRBJ2-7
CDR3aa: CASSPVGGAYEQYF

v_gene: TRBV13
j_gene: TRBJ1-3
CDR3aa: CASSLGGTGAWNTIYF

v_gene: TRBV18
j_gene: TRBJ1-1
CDR3aa: CASSPQSDRGTEAFF